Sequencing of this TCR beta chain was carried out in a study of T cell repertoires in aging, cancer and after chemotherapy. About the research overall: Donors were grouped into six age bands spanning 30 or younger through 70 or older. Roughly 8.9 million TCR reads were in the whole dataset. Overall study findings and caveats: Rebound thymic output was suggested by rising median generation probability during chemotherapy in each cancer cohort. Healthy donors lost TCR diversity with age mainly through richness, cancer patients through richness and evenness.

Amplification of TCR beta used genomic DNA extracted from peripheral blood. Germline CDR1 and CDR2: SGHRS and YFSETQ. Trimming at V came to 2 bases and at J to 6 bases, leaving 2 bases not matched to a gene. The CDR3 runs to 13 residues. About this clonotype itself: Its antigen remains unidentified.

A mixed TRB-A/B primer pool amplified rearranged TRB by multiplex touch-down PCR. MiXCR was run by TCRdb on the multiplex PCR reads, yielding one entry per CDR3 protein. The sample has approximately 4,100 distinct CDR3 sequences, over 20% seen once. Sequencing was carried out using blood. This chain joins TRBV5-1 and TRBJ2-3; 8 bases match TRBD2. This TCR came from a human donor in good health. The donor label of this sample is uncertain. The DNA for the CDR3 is TGCGCCAGCAGCTTCGGGGGGGCGGATACGCAGTATTTT. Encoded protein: CASSFGGADTQYF.